The T cell receptor (beta chain) under discussion was sequenced for a study of blood T cells in healthy people across ages. Using a J-beta primer mix together with a sample-barcoded 5' primer, a second PCR was run for about 6 to 12 cycles. Researchers report that a template-switch adaptor with 12 random nucleotides tagged each cDNA molecule. Each CDR3 protein is one row after TCRdb ran MiXCR on the 5' RACE reads. The sample shows hundreds of thousands of distinct CDR3 sequences, around 42% of them seen only once. This CDR3 has 15 residues. The germline V gene encodes CDR1 LGHNA and CDR2 YSLEER. Every participating donor contributed about 10 milliliters of peripheral blood through a draw. Every sample gave at least 6 micrograms of total RNA when it was extracted. As regards this clonotype: With a much larger clone just one base away, this may be a read error.

V gene TRBV4-3 combines with J gene TRBJ2-1; D uncertain. The receptor was isolated from a man aged 55 to 70 in good health. The sample was blood. CDR3 in amino acids: CASSQDPAAYNERFF. The CDR3 DNA reads TGCGCCAGCAGCCAAGACCCAGCCGCCTACAATGAGCGGTTCTTC.